The 13 T cell receptor beta chains below come from one sample, sequenced in a study of T-cell memory formation after mild COVID-19. TCRdb ran MiXCR on the 5' RACE reads and lists one entry per CDR3 protein. The data contain 200,000 to 250,000 distinct CDR3 sequences, approximately 9% of them singletons. The source material was PBMCs or a T cell subset sorted from them (not recorded which). The source of these receptors is a man between 18 and 35 years old who had mild COVID-19 (a few samples of this study predate the infection). Cell type and time point are not known.

This rearrangement joins TRBV6-4 to TRBJ1-1, with D possibly TRBD1 on 6 matching bases. CDR3 length equals 16 residues. With 0 bases removed from V and 3 bases from J, the gap between germline ends came to 14 bases. Looked up from germline, CDR1 is MRHNA and CDR2 is SNTAGT. The CDR3: CASSDSSGGRHTEAFF. Written as DNA, the CDR3 is TGTGCCAGCAGTGACTCGAGCGGGGGGCGGCACACTGAAGCTTTCTTT.

This clonotype was counted between two and nine times. The CDR3 DNA sequence: TGTGCCAGCAGTACAGGGGGCTACACTGAAGCTTTCTTT. It specifies CASSTGGYTEAFF. This sequence joins TRBV12-3 or TRBV12-4 and TRBJ1-1; TRBD1 matches at 9 bases. With 5 bases clipped from V and 3 bases from J, the junction kept 1 base outside the gene matches. This CDR3 region has 13 residues.

The V and J genes are TRBV6-5 and TRBJ1-2; unclear D gene. Between the trimmed V and J ends, which lost 5 bases and 2 bases, there was a span of 6 bases. Germline values: CDR1 MNHEY, CDR2 SVGAGI. This CDR3 comprises 12 residues. In nucleotides, the CDR3 is TGTGCCAGCAGTGCCAGAAACTATGGCTACACCTTC. Amino acid sequence: CASSARNYGYTF.

The rearrangement links TRBV28 to TRBJ1-3; 7 nucleotides align to TRBD1. CDR1 and CDR2 from the germline V gene are MDHEN and SYDVKM. J lost 0 bases, V lost 3 bases, and 2 bases had no gene match. This CDR3 is built from 15 residues. The CDR3 DNA sequence: TGTGCCAGCAGTTTTACAGGGGTCTCTGGAAACACCATATATTTT. Encoded protein: CASSFTGVSGNTIYF.

The chain couples TRBV4-2 to TRBJ1-2; the D is unclear. This CDR3 has 13 amino acids. V was clipped by 1 base and J by 6 bases, with 9 bases between them. The V gene's germline CDR1 is LGHNA and CDR2 YNFKEQ. CDR3 protein: CASSQVAGDGYTF. DNA for the CDR3: TGTGCCAGCAGCCAAGTGGCAGGAGATGGCTACACCTTC.

This clonotype was found a few times. The chain joins TRBV3-1 to TRBJ2-5; D tentatively reads TRBD1 or TRBD2 (5 bases each). V was trimmed by 0 bases and J by 5 bases, leaving 16 bases between them. Germline values: CDR1 LGHDT, CDR2 YNNKEL (reference sequence). This CDR3 has 16 residues. The CDR3 DNA is TGTGCCAGCAGCCAAGAGTACCGGGACCCACATGAGACCCAGTACTTC. It encodes CASSQEYRDPHETQYF.

The sample holds many counts of this clonotype. The rearrangement uses TRBV4-1 and TRBJ1-2; D might be TRBD1 (5 bases). The CDR3 runs to 16 residues. The V end was cut by 4 bases, the J end by 2 bases, with 17 bases between. CDR1 MGHRA and CDR2 YSYEKL come from the germline V gene. The CDR3 is CASSRPLGGANYGYTF. CDR3 DNA: TGCGCCAGCAGCCGCCCATTAGGAGGGGCGAACTATGGCTACACCTTC.

The chain joins TRBV7-9 to TRBJ2-2; D is perhaps TRBD1 (6 bases). Trimming pared 8 bases from V and 5 bases from J, leaving 15 bases between. The CDR3 has 14 amino acids. Germline V gene data show CDR1 as SEHNR and CDR2 as FQNEAQ (reference sequence). The CDR3 loop reads CASPNLRGTGELFF. The CDR3 nucleotides read TGTGCCAGCCCGAACCTCAGGGGAACCGGGGAGCTGTTTTTT. Together with reference TRBV7-9 and TRBJ2-2, the CDR3 gives the full variable domain: DTGVSQNPRHKITKRGQNVTFRCDPISEHNRLYWYRQTLGQGPEFLTYFQNEAQLEKSRLLSDRFSAERPKGSFSTLEIQRTEQGDSAMYLCASPNLRGTGELFFGEGSRLTVL.

CDR3 bases: TGCGCCAGCAGCCAGGAACTGACAGGGCGGTATGGCTACACCTTC. This encodes CASSQELTGRYGYTF. The chain links TRBV4-3 to TRBJ1-2; 7 nucleotides agree with TRBD1. CDR3 length: 15 residues. Per germline, CDR1 LGHNA and CDR2 YSLEER. The V segment lost 3 bases and the J segment 5 bases; nucleotides outside the gene matches: 9.

The chain joins TRBV5-1 to TRBJ2-5, with D possibly matching TRBD1 (5 bases). The V and J ends lost 2 bases and 2 bases respectively, with 10 bases between them. The CDR3 spans 14 residues. CDR1 SGHRS and CDR2 YFSETQ come from the germline V gene. CDR3 bases: TGCGCCAGCAGCTTCTATAAGGGGCAAGAGACCCAGTACTTC. Its protein is CASSFYKGQETQYF.

This clonotype was found a few times. This sequence joins TRBV10-3 and TRBJ2-5, with D hard to call. Germline V gives CDR1 ENHRY, CDR2 SYGVKD. The CDR3 totals 12 residues. V lost 2 bases, J lost 2 bases, and 3 bases lay in between. The CDR3 loop is CAISEAQETQYF. CDR3 coding DNA: TGTGCCATCAGTGAGGCTCAAGAGACCCAGTACTTC.

The rearrangement uses TRBV7-3 and TRBJ2-3; 8 nucleotides align to TRBD2. CDR1 and CDR2 from the germline V gene are SGHTA and FQGTGA. V lost 3 bases to trimming and J lost 7 bases; unmatched junction nucleotides: 9. CDR3 size: 15 residues. In DNA, the CDR3 is TGTGCCAGCAGCTTTAGCGGGGAGGGAAGTTATACGCAGTATTTT. Its protein product is CASSFSGEGSYTQYF.

This clonotype was picked up a small number of times. The chain is built from TRBV5-6 and TRBJ2-2; TRBD2 is a possible D gene (5 bases). This CDR3 is built from 13 residues. The V gene's germline CDR1 is SGHDT and CDR2 YYEEEE. The V end was cut by 0 bases, the J end by 13 bases, with 13 bases between. The CDR3 bases are TGTGCCAGCAGCTTGGGCGCCGGGGATGGGCTGTTTTTT. Translating gives CASSLGAGDGLFF. Looking up the rest from reference TRBV5-6 and TRBJ2-2 gives the full variable domain: DAGVTQSPTHLIKTRGQQVTLRCSPKSGHDTVSWYQQALGQGPQFIFQYYEEEERQRGNFPDRFSGHQFPNYSSELNVNALLLGDSALYLCASSLGAGDGLFFGEGSRLTVL.